Each of the 31 T cell receptor beta chains below was sequenced from the same sample in a study. TCRdb used MiXCR to reprocess the RT-PCR reads, holding one entry per CDR3 protein. The table shows 550,000 to 750,000 distinct CDR3 sequences, with 13% to 15% occurring only once. Specimen: memory CD4+ T cells from blood. The receptor set was obtained from a female donor in good health, serving as a healthy control.

This clonotype was recorded many times. V and J are TRBV5-5 and TRBJ2-1; D not certain. Trimming shortened V by 5 bases and J by 1 base, and 13 bases separated the two germline ends. Germline V gene lookup returns CDR1 SGHKS and CDR2 YYEKEE (reference sequence). This CDR3 spans 15 amino acids. CDR3 residues: CASRMTLMSYNEQFF. Here the CDR3 DNA reads TGTGCCAGCAGGATGACTTTGATGTCCTACAATGAGCAGTTCTTC.

The V call is TRBV20-1, the J call TRBJ2-7, with D possibly matching TRBD2 (6 bases). Per germline, CDR1 DFQATT and CDR2 SNEGSKA (reference sequence). The V end lost 6 bases, the J end lost 3 bases, and 12 bases lay between the germline ends. This CDR3 is built from 12 residues. The CDR3, as DNA: TGCAGTGCGACGGGACTGATCTACGAGCAGTACTTC. It translates to CSATGLIYEQYF.

This clonotype appeared a few times. The chain employs TRBV28 and TRBJ2-7; 7 bases match TRBD2. V was pared by 5 bases and J by 6 bases, with 4 bases of the junction left unmatched. Germline values: CDR1 MDHEN, CDR2 SYDVKM. The CDR3 contains 12 residues. The CDR3 loop reads CASSLGTTEQYF. In DNA, the CDR3 is TGTGCCAGCAGTCTAGGGACTACCGAGCAGTACTTC.

The chain combines TRBV5-5 with TRBJ1-5, with 8 bases identical to TRBD1. V was pared by 0 bases and J by 2 bases, with 7 bases of the junction left unmatched. CDR3 length: 17 residues. CDR1 is SGHKS, CDR2 YYEKEE, per germline (reference sequence). The CDR3 nucleotides read TGTGCCAGCAGCTTGGGACAGGGGAATGAAGGCAATCAGCCCCAGCATTTT. Protein: CASSLGQGNEGNQPQHF.

This clonotype was picked up many times. The V gene is TRBV5-1, the J gene TRBJ2-1; TRBD2 matches at 8 bases. This CDR3 is built from 16 residues. The germline gives CDR1 SGHRS, CDR2 YFSETQ. Unmatched junction bases numbered 20, after V lost 3 bases and J lost 15 bases. This chain's CDR3 is CASSSGVGPAGEFRFF. The CDR3 DNA reads TGCGCCAGCAGCTCGGGGGTTGGGCCAGCGGGAGAGTTCCGGTTCTTC.

In this sample, this clonotype turned up a few times. The chain recombines TRBV18 with TRBJ2-2, with D perhaps TRBD1 (7 bases). Per germline, CDR1 KGHSH and CDR2 LQKENI. The CDR3 is 15 amino acids. The V end lost 4 bases, the J end lost 3 bases, and 12 bases lay between the germline ends. CDR3 sequence (DNA): TGTGCCAGCTCACTCAGGGGGGACGACACCGGGGAGCTGTTTTTT. Translating gives CASSLRGDDTGELFF.

The chain joins TRBV21-1 to TRBJ2-7; TRBD1, the table's D call, was not compared with the DNA. TRBV21-1 is an annotated pseudogene. The CDR3 runs to 15 residues. The CDR3 region is CASSKWGGSTYEQYF. The DNA of the CDR3 is TGTGCCAGCAGCAAGTGGGGGGGAAGTACCTACGAGCAGTACTTC.

This clonotype was found a few times. J is TRBJ2-7 and V is TRBV28; D perhaps matches TRBD2 (6 bases). V dropped 7 bases and J dropped 5 bases, with 21 bases sitting between them. This CDR3 has 15 residues. Germline V gene sequence: CDR1 MDHEN, CDR2 SYDVKM. CDR3 residues: CASIQELGGLDEQYF. The CDR3 region has the DNA TGTGCCAGCATCCAGGAGCTCGGGGGATTAGACGAGCAGTACTTC.

This clonotype has at least ten counts. The V call is TRBV10-3, the J call TRBJ1-2, with D unresolved. The CDR3 has 16 residues. The germline gives CDR1 ENHRY, CDR2 SYGVKD. Trimming left V 3 bases short and J 8 bases short, with 22 bases between. The CDR3 region has the DNA TGTGCCATCAGTGACCCGATGGCCCAAGGAGGGATCGGCTACACCTTC. This encodes CAISDPMAQGGIGYTF.

The CDR3 coding sequence is TGCAGTGCTAGAGATCTCGGAGGATACTACACCTTC. As protein: CSARDLGGYYTF. The chain carries TRBV20-1 and TRBJ1-2; D remains unclear. This CDR3 has 12 residues. The V end lost 0 bases, the J end lost 10 bases, and 12 bases lay between the germline ends. Germline CDR1 and CDR2: DFQATT and SNEGSKA (reference sequence).

This clonotype came up a few times. Sequence at one end of the junction differs from germline and may be a read error. The rearrangement links TRBV12-3 or TRBV12-4 to TRBJ2-7, with D tentatively TRBD2 (5 bases). This CDR3 region has 14 residues. This CDR3 reads CASRLGISGYEQHF. CDR3 sequence (DNA): TGTGCCAGCAGGCTGGGGATCTCGGGGTACGAGCAGCACTTC.

The rearrangement joins TRBV20-1 to TRBJ2-5; TRBD1 might be the D (5 bases). The CDR3 is 14 residues long. Germline V gene data show CDR1 as DFQATT and CDR2 as SNEGSKA (reference sequence). The ends were cut back, 3 bases at V and 2 bases at J, with 13 bases in the middle. DNA for the CDR3: TGCAGTGCTAGTTTTCAGGGAAATCAAGAGACCCAGTACTTC. Translation gives CSASFQGNQETQYF.

This clonotype was counted a few times. This rearrangement joins TRBV9 to TRBJ2-3; D is possibly TRBD2 (6 bases). Germline CDR1 is SGDLS and CDR2 is YYNGEE. Trimming took 3 bases from V and 2 from J, leaving 16 bases between them. This CDR3 region has 16 residues. CDR3 loop: CASSATGTGFTDTQYF. For the CDR3, the DNA is TGTGCCAGCAGCGCCACCGGGACTGGGTTCACAGATACGCAGTATTTT. The entire variable domain, with the rest obtained from reference TRBV9 and TRBJ2-3, is as follows: DSGVTQTPKHLITATGQRVTLRCSPRSGDLSVYWYQQSLDQGLQFLIQYYNGEERAKGNILERFSAQQFPDLHSELNLSSLELGDSALYFCASSATGTGFTDTQYFGPGTRLTVL.

The chain carries TRBV3-1 and TRBJ2-6; 7 positions agree with TRBD1. With 1 base clipped from V and 2 bases from J, the junction kept 5 bases outside the gene matches. The CDR3 is 17 residues long. Germline CDR1 reads LGHDT; CDR2 reads YNNKEL (reference sequence). The DNA of the CDR3 is TGTGCCAGCAGCCAAGTAGCAGGGGGTACTGGGGCCAACGTCCTGACTTTC. Its translation is CASSQVAGGTGANVLTF.

The table lists this clonotype with many counts. V is TRBV12-3 or TRBV12-4 and J is TRBJ2-7; 7 positions match TRBD2. The CDR3 has 13 residues. J was trimmed by 3 bases and V by 4 bases; bases with no gene match: 3. The CDR3 DNA sequence: TGTGCCAGCAGTTCGGGCGGGGGCTACGAGCAGTACTTC. Protein sequence: CASSSGGGYEQYF.

The CDR3 DNA follows: TGTGCCAGCGGGGGGGGTCCCTACGAGCAGTACTTC. Translation: CASGGGPYEQYF. The V gene is TRBV28, the J gene TRBJ2-7; 7 positions agree with TRBD2. Losses at the gene ends were 8 bases for V and 2 bases for J; bases not matched to a gene: 3. From germline, CDR1 is MDHEN and CDR2 SYDVKM. The CDR3 covers 12 residues.

This clonotype has a handful of counts. This sequence joins TRBV7-4 and TRBJ1-3; the D is unclear. The CDR3 totals 15 residues. CDR1 and CDR2 (germline): SGHVT, SQSDAQ. Trimming took off 4 bases at V and 0 bases at J, with 10 bases between the two ends. The CDR3 DNA is TGTGCCAGCAGCTCAGGACGGCTCTCTGGAAACACCATATATTTT. Its protein product is CASSSGRLSGNTIYF.

This clonotype came up many times. J is TRBJ2-3 and V is TRBV4-3; 9 bases fit TRBD1. Germline V gives CDR1 LGHNA, CDR2 YSLEER. The CDR3 is 17 amino acids. Unmatched junction bases numbered 8, after V lost 1 base and J lost 3 bases. The CDR3 spells CASSQGHGTGRTDTQYF. CDR3 coding DNA: TGCGCCAGCAGCCAAGGTCACGGGACAGGGAGAACAGATACGCAGTATTTT.

At least ten counts were recorded for this clonotype. The chain uses TRBV5-1 and TRBJ1-1; D unresolved. This CDR3 is 15 amino acids long. Trimming pared 4 bases from V and 1 base from J, leaving 14 bases between. Germline V gene data show CDR1 as SGHRS and CDR2 as YFSETQ. CDR3 sequence (DNA): TGCGCCAGCAGCGCCCAGGATACCTCGAACACTGAAGCTTTCTTT. Its protein product is CASSAQDTSNTEAFF.

In its sample, this clonotype was seen once. The V gene is TRBV28, the J gene TRBJ1-1; 7 bases map to TRBD1. V lost 8 bases, J lost 7 bases, and 10 bases stayed unmatched. In germline, CDR1 is MDHEN, CDR2 SYDVKM. The CDR3 covers 13 residues. CDR3 bases: TGTGCCAGCCGGGGGCCCGGGACAGATGAAGCTTTCTTT. Amino acid sequence: CASRGPGTDEAFF.

This clonotype has only a few counts. The V and J genes are TRBV4-3 and TRBJ2-4; D is ambiguous. From germline, CDR1 is LGHNA and CDR2 YSLEER. V was cut by 5 bases and J by 0 bases, with 14 bases left in between. The CDR3 is 16 amino acids. The DNA for the CDR3 is TGCGCCAGCAGCTACACGCTACAAGTAGCCAAAAACATTCAGTACTTC. It yields the protein CASSYTLQVAKNIQYF.

This clonotype was counted many times. This chain uses TRBV6-5 with TRBJ2-7, with 7 bases fitting TRBD2. CDR3 length: 14 amino acids. Looked up from germline, CDR1 is MNHEY and CDR2 is SVGAGI. After removal of 6 bases from V and 0 bases from J, the junction contained 5 bases not matched to a gene. CDR3: CASRWGLSSYEQYF. The CDR3 nucleotides are TGTGCCAGCAGGTGGGGACTAAGCTCCTACGAGCAGTACTTC.

The chain combines TRBV5-1 with TRBJ1-6; possibly TRBD1 for D (5 bases). This CDR3 is 16 amino acids long. Germline V gene sequence: CDR1 SGHRS, CDR2 YFSETQ. With 0 bases removed from V and 7 bases from J, the gap between germline ends came to 14 bases. In DNA form, the CDR3 reads TGCGCCAGCAGCTTGGGTGGCAGGGTGGGGAATTCACCCCTCCACTTT. Amino acids: CASSLGGRVGNSPLHF.

This clonotype came up a few times. This CDR3 is CASKGEMGLYEQYF. DNA for the CDR3: TGTGCCAGCAAAGGGGAGATGGGCCTCTACGAGCAGTACTTC. The chain recombines TRBV2 with TRBJ2-7; either TRBD1 or TRBD2 may fit D (5 bases each). Germline V gene data show CDR1 as SNHLY and CDR2 as FYNNEI. V lost 7 bases, J lost 3 bases, and 16 bases lay in between. This CDR3 is 14 amino acids long.

This clonotype has just a few counts. This chain joins TRBV7-2 and TRBJ1-5; D gene unclear. The germline V gene encodes CDR1 SGHTA and CDR2 FQGNSA. This CDR3 contains 12 residues. Trimming took 6 bases from V and 3 from J, leaving 6 bases between them. The CDR3 DNA sequence: TGTGCCAGCAGTACATTCAATCAGCCCCAGCATTTT. Encoded protein: CASSTFNQPQHF.

Comment on this clonotype: This may come from a read error, since a much larger clone is one base off. This sequence joins TRBV7-2 and TRBJ2-3, with TRBD2 as a possible D gene (5 bases). The germline gives CDR1 SGHTA, CDR2 FQGNSA. The CDR3 totals 15 residues. CDR3 in DNA: TGTGCCAGCAGCCGGACTTACCTGCCCACAGATACGCAGTGTTTT. Translated: CASSRTYLPTDTQCF.

This sequence joins TRBV10-3 and TRBJ2-1, with D possibly being TRBD1 (6 bases). CDR1 and CDR2 from the germline V gene are ENHRY and SYGVKD. The CDR3 extends over 15 amino acids. The V and J ends lost 7 bases and 6 bases respectively, with 19 bases between them. CDR3 sequence: CAITSGAGGVNEQFF. CDR3 coding DNA: TGTGCCATCACCTCAGGGGCAGGAGGTGTCAATGAGCAGTTCTTC.

The chain links TRBV28 to TRBJ2-5, with D unresolved. V was trimmed by 3 bases and J by 5 bases, leaving 13 bases between them. Germline loops: CDR1 MDHEN, CDR2 SYDVKM. The CDR3 is made up of 14 amino acids. DNA of the CDR3: TGTGCCAGCAGTTTCATAGGGATGGAGGAGACCCAGTACTTC. Protein product: CASSFIGMEETQYF.

The chain uses TRBV28 and TRBJ1-1; D gene uncertain. V gave up 5 bases and J gave up 3 bases, with 19 bases separating them. Per germline, CDR1 MDHEN and CDR2 SYDVKM. The CDR3 is made up of 16 amino acids. CDR3 loop: CASSPSEVRGDTEAFF. The CDR3 nucleotides are TGTGCCAGCAGTCCCTCGGAAGTTCGGGGTGACACTGAAGCTTTCTTT. The full variable domain, completed using reference TRBV28 and TRBJ1-1, is DVKVTQSSRYLVKRTGEKVFLECVQDMDHENMFWYRQDPGLGLRLIYFSYDVKMKEKGDIPEGYSVSREKKERFSLILESASTNQTSMYLCASSPSEVRGDTEAFFGQGTRLTVV.

This clonotype has more than one count but fewer than ten. The rearrangement joins TRBV5-1 to TRBJ2-5; 9 positions match TRBD2. The CDR3 consists of 17 residues. Germline V lookup: CDR1 SGHRS, CDR2 YFSETQ. Trimming removed 1 base from V and 5 bases from J; junction bases left unmatched: 12. This CDR3 is CASSLSVSSGISETQYF. CDR3 in DNA: TGCGCCAGCAGCTTGAGTGTCTCTAGCGGGATTAGTGAGACCCAGTACTTC.

This clonotype has just a few counts. The J gene is TRBJ2-5, the V gene TRBV2, with a weak D call TRBD2 (6 bases). Germline lookup yields CDR1 SNHLY and CDR2 FYNNEI. The CDR3 runs 12 residues. Trimming cost V 7 bases and J 5 bases, with 11 bases left between them. CDR3 protein: CASTPRGETQYF. In DNA form, the CDR3 reads TGTGCCAGCACCCCCCGGGGGGAGACCCAGTACTTC.